The rows below give T cell receptor beta chains drawn from one sample of a study of T-cell memory formation after mild COVID-19. Using its own MiXCR run on the 5' RACE reads, TCRdb lists one record per CDR3 protein. The table records about 440,000 distinct CDR3 sequences, around 19% of them present only once. Input material: PBMCs or a T cell subset sorted from them (not recorded which). The receptors were gathered from an adult woman who had mild COVID-19 (a few samples of this study predate the infection). Cell type and time point are not known. The CDR3 runs from the conserved cysteine through the conserved F or W. The D gene is left open where the match is weak. Expanded clones are given a class, and other clones once, few, many or no size at all.

>TRBV29-1|NA|NA|TRBJ1-2
CSVETHGYTF
TGCAGCGTTGAAACTCACGGCTACACCTTC
>TRBV29-1|NA|NA|TRBJ2-3
CSVSSRSSTDTQYF
TGCAGCGTTTCTAGCCGGTCTAGCACAGATACGCAGTATTTT
>TRBV29-1|TRBD2|many|TRBJ2-5
CSVAPGGLYGETQYF
TGCAGCGTTGCGCCGGGAGGGTTGTATGGAGAGACCCAGTACTTC
>TRBV18|TRBD2|NA|TRBJ2-7
CASSPLLAGVNEQYF
TGTGCCAGCTCACCACTGCTTGCGGGAGTTAACGAGCAGTACTTC
>TRBV4-1|NA|NA|TRBJ1-3
CASSWGLNSGNTIYF
TGCGCCAGCAGCTGGGGACTGAACTCTGGAAACACCATATATTTT
>TRBV12-2|NA|NA|TRBJ2-5
CASRLSTGKETQYF
TGTGCAAGTCGCTTATCGACAGGGAAAGAGACCCAGTACTTC
>TRBV7-9|NA|few|TRBJ2-5
CASSYRDPKETQYF
TGTGCCAGCAGCTACAGGGACCCGAAAGAGACCCAGTACTTC
>TRBV12-3/TRBV12-4|NA|many|TRBJ2-7
CASSSLASSYEQYF
TGTGCCAGCAGCTCTCTTGCGAGCTCCTACGAGCAGTACTTC
>TRBV11-2|TRBD1|NA|TRBJ2-3
CASSSTGGYADTQYF
TGTGCCAGCAGTTCTACAGGGGGATACGCAGATACGCAGTATTTT
>TRBV20-1|TRBD1|few|TRBJ1-5
CSARATGEGNQPQHF
TGCAGTGCTAGGGCCACAGGGGAGGGAAATCAGCCCCAGCATTTT
>TRBV12-3/TRBV12-4|TRBD2|NA|TRBJ2-3
CASSGLAGGQGPDTQYF
TGTGCCAGCAGCGGACTAGCGGGGGGGCAAGGGCCAGATACGCAGTATTTT
>TRBV12-3/TRBV12-4|NA|NA|TRBJ2-1
CASSSAREGSYNEQFF
TGTGCCAGCAGTTCCGCGAGGGAAGGGTCCTACAATGAGCAGTTCTTC
>TRBV18|NA|NA|TRBJ2-7
CASSPGHADEQYF
TGTGCCAGCTCACCGGGACACGCGGACGAGCAGTACTTC
>TRBV6-4|TRBD2|many|TRBJ2-1
CASSTGTSEYNEQFF
TGTGCCAGCAGTACCGGGACTAGCGAATACAATGAGCAGTTCTTC
>TRBV2|NA|NA|TRBJ1-5
CASSVEQDSNQPQHF
TGTGCCAGCAGTGTAGAACAGGACAGCAATCAGCCCCAGCATTTT
>TRBV29-1|TRBD1|NA|TRBJ1-2
CSVEGTEYYGYTF
TGCAGCGTTGAGGGGACAGAATACTATGGCTACACCTTC
>TRBV5-8|TRBD2|NA|TRBJ2-1
CASSPARTSGRARDEQFF
TGTGCCAGCAGCCCCGCCCGGACTAGCGGGAGGGCCCGGGATGAGCAGTTCTTC
>TRBV11-3|NA|NA|TRBJ2-3
CASSTPAGISTDTQYF
TGTGCCAGCAGCACCCCGGCAGGGATTAGCACAGATACGCAGTATTTT
>TRBV28|NA|once|TRBJ2-7
CASGTTYEQYF
TGTGCCAGCGGCACCACCTACGAGCAGTACTTC
>TRBV24-1|NA|few|TRBJ2-3
CATSDSYGDTQYF
TGTGCCACCAGTGATTCTTATGGGGATACGCAGTATTTT
>TRBV7-9|TRBD2|few|TRBJ2-5
CASSSLAGDGETQYF
TGTGCCAGCAGCTCCTTAGCGGGAGACGGGGAGACCCAGTACTTC
>TRBV6-5|NA|NA|TRBJ1-1
CASSLLPGGTEAFF
TGTGCCAGCAGTCTGCTTCCCGGGGGGACTGAAGCTTTCTTT
>TRBV7-2|NA|few|TRBJ1-2
CASSYSGVMYGYTF
TGTGCCAGCAGCTATTCTGGGGTTATGTATGGCTACACCTTC
>TRBV6-2/TRBV6-3|TRBD2|NA|TRBJ2-1
CASSSPVASGRALYNEQFF
TGTGCCAGCAGTTCTCCGGTGGCTAGCGGGAGGGCCCTCTACAATGAGCAGTTCTTC
>TRBV7-9|TRBD1|NA|TRBJ1-2
CASSLPGGANGYTF
TGTGCCAGCAGCTTGCCAGGGGGCGCGAATGGCTACACCTTC
>TRBV5-5|TRBD2|few|TRBJ2-7
CASSLTSGRGPYEQYF
TGTGCCAGCAGCTTGACTAGCGGGAGGGGCCCCTACGAGCAGTACTTC
>TRBV5-1|NA|few|TRBJ2-7
CASSLRRDGEQYF
TGCGCCAGCAGCTTAAGACGGGACGGCGAGCAGTACTTC
>TRBV5-1|NA|NA|TRBJ2-2
CASGPLGGTNTGELFF
TGCGCCAGCGGACCGTTGGGGGGAACGAACACCGGGGAGCTGTTTTTT
>TRBV5-1|TRBD2|NA|TRBJ2-3
CATQIGGGNTDTQYF
TGCGCCACCCAGATCGGGGGGGGTAACACAGATACGCAGTATTTT
>TRBV7-9|TRBD1|few|TRBJ1-1
CASQRQGAWNTEAFF
TGTGCCAGCCAACGACAGGGAGCGTGGAACACTGAAGCTTTCTTT
>TRBV2|TRBD2|NA|TRBJ2-1
CASSGPTSGSFDEQFF
TGTGCCAGCAGTGGCCCGACTAGCGGGAGCTTCGATGAGCAGTTCTTC
>TRBV30|NA|NA|TRBJ1-1
CAWSIGVDAFF
TGTGCCTGGAGTATCGGAGTGGACGCTTTCTTT
>TRBV14|TRBD2|few|TRBJ2-2
CASSQLAGGFLNTGELFF
TGTGCCAGCAGCCAACTAGCGGGGGGATTTTTGAACACCGGGGAGCTGTTTTTT